These 6 T cell receptor beta chains share one sample of origin, sequenced in a study of blood T cell repertoires in COVID-19 (dated by TCRdb to between 2020 and 2021). Receptor amplification or capture employed the immunoSEQ multiplex PCR assay. The immuneACCESS repertoire file appears here via TCRdb, limited to in-frame rearrangements. These files lack a portion of the clones; in checked studies, under half of the deficit traces to unresolved V genes, and the cause of the others is not known. Within this sample are around 130,000 clones, with less than 90% of them counted one time only. In total, the top ten clones hold about 18% of the sample. Sequences were obtained from PBMCs or T cells enriched from blood (not recorded which). Receptors were obtained from a man aged 25 to 45 who had recovered from COVID-19.

The J gene is TRBJ2-2, the V gene TRBV6-6, with 12 bases matching TRBD2. V gave up 6 bases and J gave up 7 bases; unmatched junction bases: 9. Germline V gene data show CDR1 as MNHNY and CDR2 as SVGAGI (reference sequence). The length of the CDR3 is 16 residues. The CDR3 reads CASRSPSGGADGELFF. CDR3 nucleotide sequence: TGTGCCAGCAGATCTCCTAGCGGGGGGGCGGACGGGGAGCTGTTTTTT.

This chain uses TRBV5-1 with TRBJ2-2; 8 positions agree with TRBD2. V was clipped by 6 bases and J by 4 bases; unmatched bases: 8. The CDR3 contains 15 residues. The germline V gene has CDR1 SGHRS and CDR2 YFSETQ. CDR3 sequence reads: CASTVVAGSTGELFF. The CDR3 DNA reads as TGCGCCAGCACGGTGGTAGCGGGGTCCACCGGGGAGCTGTTTTTT.

V gene TRBV27 combines with J gene TRBJ1-2; TRBD1 matches 7 bases. Germline V gene lookup returns CDR1 MNHEY and CDR2 SMNVEV (reference sequence). J lost 8 bases, V lost 2 bases, and 14 bases had no gene match. The length of the CDR3 is 16 residues. As DNA, the CDR3 is TGTGCCAGCAGTTTAACCCGGACAGGATCCCTGGGGGGCTACACCTTC. Translation: CASSLTRTGSLGGYTF.

This sequence joins TRBV7-3 and TRBJ2-3; 10 bases map to TRBD2. J lost 1 base, V lost 4 bases, and 2 bases had no gene match. This CDR3 region has 15 residues. CDR1 and CDR2 (germline): SGHTA, FQGTGA. The chain's CDR3 is CASSSGLAGTDTQYF. Here the CDR3 DNA reads TGTGCCAGCAGCTCCGGACTAGCGGGCACAGATACGCAGTATTTT.

This rearrangement joins TRBV21-1 to TRBJ1-5. TRBV21-1 is annotated as a pseudogene. The CDR3 spans 18 residues. The CDR3 nucleotides are TGTGCCAGCAGCAAAATCGTCGGAGGGGGGGAAGGCAATCAGCCCCAGCATTTT. Protein product: CASSKIVGGGEGNQPQHF.

The rearrangement joins TRBV11-2 to TRBJ2-5; D is unresolved. Germline CDR1 and CDR2: SGHAT and FQNNGV. The CDR3 sequence is 13 residues long. V dropped 2 bases and J dropped 5 bases, with 9 bases sitting between them. As DNA, the CDR3 is TGTGCCAGCAGCTTACCCCCCCAGGAGACCCAGTACTTC. This sequence encodes CASSLPPQETQYF.